This entry lists 9 T cell receptor beta chains sequenced from one sample in a study of T-cell memory formation after mild COVID-19. A single record per CDR3 protein comes from TCRdb applying MiXCR to the 5' RACE reads. The sample gives about 310,000 distinct CDR3 sequences, roughly a fifth of which show up once; more than 20% is in the top ten. Sequencing input: PBMCs or a T cell subset sorted from them (not recorded which). These TCRs come from a man aged 18 to 29 who had mild COVID-19 (a few samples of this study predate the infection). Cell type and time point are not known.

This clonotype has only a few counts. CDR3 coding DNA: TGTGCCAGCAGCTTACGTGGGCTGGGCACTGAAGCTTTCTTT. This codes for CASSLRGLGTEAFF. V gene TRBV7-6 combines with J gene TRBJ1-1, with D hard to call. Germline values: CDR1 SGHVS, CDR2 FNYEAQ. The CDR3 covers 14 residues. Trimming stripped 2 bases from V and 4 bases from J, with 11 bases between.

CDR3 DNA: TGTGCCAGCGGCCCACAGGGGAACTATGGCTACACCTTC. Its protein is CASGPQGNYGYTF. The chain couples TRBV12-3 or TRBV12-4 to TRBJ1-2; 7 positions agree with TRBD1. The CDR3 loop spans 13 amino acids. V trimming: 8 bases; J trimming: 2 bases; junction bases outside the gene matches: 5.

The V and J genes are TRBV5-1 and TRBJ2-1, with 9 bases that match TRBD1. This CDR3 has 16 amino acids. Trimming removed 1 base from V and 7 bases from J; junction bases left unmatched: 9. Germline V CDR1 and CDR2: SGHRS, YFSETQ. The CDR3 region is CASSLLETGGRNEQFF. The DNA of the CDR3 is TGCGCCAGCAGCTTGTTAGAGACAGGGGGAAGAAATGAGCAGTTCTTC.

This clonotype was found a few times. The rearrangement uses TRBV6-6 and TRBJ2-7, with D perhaps given as TRBD1 or TRBD2 (6 bases each). The V end lost 2 bases, the J end lost 6 bases, and 11 bases lay between the germline ends. This CDR3 is built from 13 residues. Looked up from germline, CDR1 is MNHNY and CDR2 is SVGAGI (reference sequence). This chain's CDR3 is CASSYRGLLEQYF. In nucleotides, the CDR3 is TGTGCCAGCAGTTACCGGGGGCTCCTCGAGCAGTACTTC.

The table lists this clonotype with a few counts. V and J are TRBV7-9 and TRBJ2-3, with D unresolved. V lost 6 bases and J 3 bases, leaving 7 bases between the germline ends. CDR3 length: 12 residues. Looked up from germline, CDR1 is SEHNR and CDR2 is FQNEAQ (reference sequence). CDR3 DNA: TGTGCCAGCAGGGCACGAACAGATACGCAGTATTTT. Protein sequence: CASRARTDTQYF.

This clonotype was found many times. The chain employs TRBV12-3 or TRBV12-4 and TRBJ1-1; D is unclear. CDR3 size: 9 residues. V lost 6 bases and J 6 bases, leaving 2 bases between the germline ends. DNA of the CDR3: TGTGCCAGCAGCCCTGAAGCTTTCTTT. It translates to CASSPEAFF.

J is TRBJ2-3 and V is TRBV5-1; D gene uncertain. Deletions cut 0 bases from V and 1 base from J, with 9 bases between. The CDR3 spans 15 residues. In germline, CDR1 is SGHRS, CDR2 YFSETQ. The CDR3 here is CASSLAVAGTDTQYF. For the CDR3, the DNA is TGCGCCAGCAGCTTGGCCGTCGCAGGCACAGATACGCAGTATTTT.

The chain carries TRBV9 and TRBJ2-2; no clear D. The CDR3 sequence is 13 residues long. V was pared by 3 bases and J by 5 bases, with 8 bases between. Germline V gene lookup returns CDR1 SGDLS and CDR2 YYNGEE. The CDR3 loop reads CASSGHKTGELFF. In DNA, the CDR3 is TGTGCCAGCAGCGGACATAAGACCGGGGAGCTGTTTTTT.

This rearrangement joins TRBV6-2 or TRBV6-3 to TRBJ1-5; 7 positions match TRBD1. The CDR3 totals 15 residues. CDR1 is MNHEY, CDR2 SVGEGT, per germline. V trimming: 6 bases; J trimming: 4 bases; junction bases outside the gene matches: 9. The CDR3 region is CASRSPGQQNQPQHF. The CDR3 bases are TGTGCCAGCAGGAGCCCGGGACAGCAGAATCAGCCCCAGCATTTT.